The 7 T cell receptor beta chains below come from one sample, sequenced in a study of cytomegalovirus exposure and HLA in healthy donors. 60 Vbeta and 13 Jbeta primers were used in PCR. The method was immunoSEQ multiplex PCR; TCRdb's version includes in-frame clones alone and lacks a portion of them. The sample lists about 95,000 clones, about 81% seen once, with over 4% in the top ten. The sequenced material came from PBMCs. The receptor set was obtained from a woman in her thirties or forties in good health and CMV-seropositive.

This chain links TRBV27 with TRBJ1-2, with a tentative D call TRBD1 (6 bases). Germline CDR1 and CDR2: MNHEY and SMNVEV (reference sequence). Trimming removed 0 bases from V and 8 bases from J, with 13 bases in between. This CDR3 spans 14 amino acids. The CDR3 protein is CASSLSDSPRGYTF. The CDR3 bases are TGTGCCAGCAGTTTATCGGACAGTCCTCGGGGCTACACCTTC.

The chain couples TRBV15 to TRBJ2-1, with D unclear. Trimming left V 1 base short and J 6 bases short, with 10 bases between. The CDR3 length is 14 residues. Germline loops: CDR1 LNHNV, CDR2 YYDKDF (reference sequence). CDR3 loop: CATSRGLQGNEQFF. The CDR3 nucleotides read TGTGCCACCAGCAGAGGACTGCAAGGCAATGAGCAGTTCTTC. Together with reference TRBV15 and TRBJ2-1, the CDR3 gives the full variable domain: DAMVIQNPRYQVTQFGKPVTLSCSQTLNHNVMYWYQQKSSQAPKLLFHYYDKDFNNEADTPDNFQSRRPNTSFCFLDIRSPGLGDTAMYLCATSRGLQGNEQFFGPGTRLTVL.

The gene calls are TRBV6-1 and TRBJ2-6, with 8 bases fitting TRBD1. The CDR3 covers 18 residues. The J segment lost 4 bases and the V segment lost 1 base, leaving 9 bases of the junction unmatched. The germline CDR1 and CDR2 sequences are MNHNS and SASEGT. The chain's CDR3 is CASSEGAGGSIGANVLTF. CDR3 in DNA: TGTGCCAGCAGTGAAGGGGCAGGGGGCTCCATCGGGGCCAACGTCCTGACTTTC.

The J gene is TRBJ2-6, the V gene TRBV5-1; maybe TRBD1 (6 bases). Germline V gene lookup returns CDR1 SGHRS and CDR2 YFSETQ. V lost 5 bases and J lost 0, with 15 bases in between. The CDR3 is 17 amino acids. CDR3 amino acids: CASRSDSFNSGANVLTF. CDR3 sequence (DNA): TGCGCCAGCAGATCGGACAGTTTTAACTCTGGGGCCAACGTCCTGACTTTC.

The chain is built from TRBV7-8 and TRBJ2-1; TRBD1 is a possible D gene (6 bases). The V and J ends lost 1 base and 8 bases respectively, with 9 bases between them. The CDR3 totals 13 residues. Germline V CDR1 and CDR2: SGHVS, FQNEAQ. The CDR3 protein is CASSLVRQDEQFF. The CDR3 region has the DNA TGTGCCAGCAGCTTAGTCCGACAGGATGAGCAGTTCTTC.

The chain recombines TRBV29-1 with TRBJ2-6; D may be TRBD1 (5 bases). Germline lookup yields CDR1 SQVTM and CDR2 ANQGSEA. The CDR3 totals 17 residues. V lost 7 bases and J 0 bases, leaving 19 bases between the germline ends. The CDR3 region is CSAADSRGNSGANVLTF. The CDR3 DNA reads as TGCAGCGCCGCCGACAGTAGGGGAAACTCTGGGGCCAACGTCCTGACTTTC.

The CDR3: CASWLSGANVLTF. In nucleotides, the CDR3 is TGTGCCAGTTGGCTGTCTGGGGCCAACGTCCTGACTTTC. The chain couples TRBV19 to TRBJ2-6; D gene ambiguous. V lost 8 bases and J 1 base, leaving 6 bases between the germline ends. The germline CDR1 and CDR2 sequences are LNHDA and SQIVND (reference sequence). There are 13 residues in the CDR3.